This is a list of T cell receptor beta chains from one sample in a study of shared clonotypes between healthy human individuals. Method: immunoSEQ multiplex PCR; TCRdb's copy keeps in-frame clones and lacks some. The sample comprises about 2.3 million clones, 85% to 95% of which are singletons, and approximately 0.39% rests with the top ten. Source material: naive CD4+ T cells from PBMCs. Receptors were obtained from a man between 18 and 35 years old in good health. Some clones in this sample may be carry-over from other donors' samples. Both conserved end residues are part of each CDR3. A D gene is named only where the DNA matches it firmly. Clone sizes are given selectively: once, few, many, or a class where the clone is expanded.

J,V,size,D,DNA,CDR3
TRBJ1-2,TRBV7-9,-,-,TGTGCCAGCAGCTTAGCCCCGGGACTCCAGGATCGGGACGGCTACACCTTC,CASSLAPGLQDRDGYTF
TRBJ1-2,TRBV11-2,-,TRBD1,TGTGCCAGCAGCCTTCCCCTGACGGGACAGCAAAACTATGGCTACACCTTC,CASSLPLTGQQNYGYTF
TRBJ2-7,TRBV19,once,TRBD2,TGTGCCAGTATTGTAGCGGGTTCCTACGAGCAGTACTTC,CASIVAGSYEQYF
TRBJ2-7,TRBV30,-,-,TGTGCCGCCAGGATTGTGAACAGGGATGGCGAGCAGTACTTC,CAARIVNRDGEQYF
TRBJ2-2,TRBV28,-,-,TGTGCCAGCAGGGAAGGACTGGACACCGGGGAGCTGTTTTTT,CASREGLDTGELFF
TRBJ2-7,TRBV7-2,-,TRBD2,TGTGCCAGCAGCTTAATCCACCTAGCGGGAGGCTACGAGCAGTACTTC,CASSLIHLAGGYEQYF
TRBJ2-7,TRBV2,-,TRBD1,TGTGCCAGCAGTGACGAGGGACAGGGGGCTTTTGAGCAGTACTTC,CASSDEGQGAFEQYF
TRBJ1-2,TRBV2,-,-,TGTGCCAGCACGGCCGTAAACTATGGCTACACCTTC,CASTAVNYGYTF
TRBJ1-5,TRBV7-9,-,TRBD1,TGTGCCAGCAGCCCGGACAGGGGCCCGAATCAGCCCCAGCATTTT,CASSPDRGPNQPQHF
TRBJ1-4,TRBV27,-,-,TGTGCCAGCAGTTACCATAGGAAGGGTGAAAAACTGTTTTTT,CASSYHRKGEKLFF
TRBJ2-1,TRBV7-6,-,-,TGTGCCAGCAGCGTCGGGACCCTATACAATGAGCAGTTCTTC,CASSVGTLYNEQFF
TRBJ2-7,TRBV11-2,-,-,TGTGCCAGCAGCCTATGGGGAACGAACGAGCAGCACTTC,CASSLWGTNEQHF
TRBJ2-7,TRBV4-3,-,-,TGCGCCAGCAGCCAAGCCGGGAACGAGCAGTACTTC,CASSQAGNEQYF
TRBJ2-7,TRBV5-6,-,-,TGTGCCAGCAGCTCCCCGCAAACCAAACCCTACGAGCAGTACTTC,CASSSPQTKPYEQYF
TRBJ2-7,TRBV28,-,-,TGTGCCAGCAGAGCTACAAGGACCTACGAGCAGTACTTC,CASRATRTYEQYF
TRBJ2-2,TRBV27,-,TRBD2,TGTGCCAGCAGCCAGGGACTAGCGGGGACGAACACCGGGGAGCTGTTTTTT,CASSQGLAGTNTGELFF
TRBJ1-1,TRBV19,-,-,TGTGCCAGTAGAGGAATCTCTTATACTGAAGCTTTCTTT,CASRGISYTEAFF
TRBJ2-7,TRBV6-5,-,-,TGTGCCAGCAGTTACTCGCTCCGGGAATCCTACGAGCAGTACTTC,CASSYSLRESYEQYF
TRBJ2-7,TRBV10-3,-,TRBD1,TGTGCCATCAGAGGGACAGATGCCTCCTACGAGCAGTACTTC,CAIRGTDASYEQYF
TRBJ1-1,TRBV4-1,-,-,TGCGCCAGCAGCCAAGATTGGGGGTATGGGTCGGGCACTGAAGCTTTCTTT,CASSQDWGYGSGTEAFF
TRBJ1-6,TRBV27,-,TRBD1,TGTGCCAGCAGTTTATCGAAAGGACAGGCTTATTCACCCCTCCACTTT,CASSLSKGQAYSPLHF
TRBJ1-5,TRBV10-2,-,-,TGCGCCAGCAGCTCTCCCGGGACCCCCTATAGCAATCAGCCCCAGCATTTT,CASSSPGTPYSNQPQHF
TRBJ1-3,TRBV9,once,-,TGTGCCAGCAGCCTAGACTACGTTGGAAACACCATATATTTT,CASSLDYVGNTIYF